A selection of T cell receptor beta chains follows, all from one sample in a study of T cells in Graves' hyperthyroidism and ophthalmopathy. In TCRdb, the multiplex PCR reads were re-called with MiXCR into one record per CDR3 protein. The sample has a few hundred thousand distinct CDR3 sequences, approximately 15% seen once. Sequences were obtained from blood. These receptors all stem from a woman aged 25-40 years with Graves' hyperthyroidism. The CDR3 runs from the conserved cysteine through the conserved F or W. A D gene is named only where the DNA matches it firmly. Size tells how often a clone was seen (once, few, many) or the class of an expanded clone, and some rows leave it out.

clone_size,d_call,v_call,j_call,cdr3_aa,cdr3_nt
NA,TRBD2,TRBV7-9,TRBJ2-7,CASSLTGTSMSEQYF,TGTGCCAGCAGTCTGACCGGGACTAGCATGTCCGAGCAGTACTTC
many,NA,TRBV12-3/TRBV12-4,TRBJ1-1,CASSVGNTEAFF,TGTGCCAGCAGTGTAGGGAACACTGAAGCTTTCTTT
many,NA,TRBV14,TRBJ2-5,CASSQGLVPYF,TGTGCCAGCAGCCAAGGACTAGTACCGTACTTC
many,NA,TRBV5-1,TRBJ2-5,CASSLEASVQETQYF,TGCGCCAGCAGCTTGGAGGCCTCTGTACAAGAGACCCAGTACTTC
many,TRBD1,TRBV7-3,TRBJ2-1,CASSSAGTGPNEQFF,TGTGCCAGCAGCTCCGCCGGGACAGGCCCCAATGAGCAGTTCTTC
many,TRBD1,TRBV24-1,TRBJ1-5,CATSESPPLQGTLLYSNQPQHF,TGTGCCACCAGTGAATCCCCCCCCTTACAGGGGACCCTGCTCTATAGCAATCAGCCCCAGCATTTT
NA,NA,TRBV7-2,TRBJ1-1,CASSFPTANTEAFF,TGTGCCAGCAGCTTCCCTACAGCGAACACTGAAGCTTTCTTT
NA,NA,TRBV11-2,TRBJ2-1,CASSLVGSPTYNEQFF,TGTGCCAGCAGCTTAGTCGGGAGCCCCACCTACAATGAGCAGTTCTTC
many,NA,TRBV18,TRBJ2-7,CASSPSLGTADEQYF,TGTGCCAGCTCACCATCCCTAGGGACCGCCGACGAGCAGTACTTC
NA,NA,TRBV3-1,TRBJ2-1,CASSQILASYNEQFF,TGTGCCAGCAGCCAAATACTAGCATCCTACAATGAGCAGTTCTTC
many,NA,TRBV4-1,TRBJ2-4,CASSQDPQAKNIQYF,TGCGCCAGCAGCCAAGATCCCCAAGCCAAAAACATTCAGTACTTC
NA,NA,TRBV24-1,TRBJ1-5,CATHNILGNQPQHF,TGTGCCACCCACAACATCTTGGGCAATCAGCCCCAGCATTTT
NA,TRBD2,TRBV6-1,TRBJ2-3,CASRGSGLVSDTQYF,TGTGCCAGCAGGGGATCGGGACTAGTATCAGATACGCAGTATTTT
many,NA,TRBV7-9,TRBJ2-5,CASSPREGREQETQYF,TGTGCCAGCAGCCCGCGCGAAGGCCGGGAGCAAGAGACCCAGTACTTC
many,NA,TRBV2,TRBJ2-3,CASSRGRDTQYF,TGTGCCAGCAGTCGGGGGAGAGATACGCAGTATTTT
many,NA,TRBV28,TRBJ1-1,CASSLSDLYTEAFF,TGTGCCAGCAGTTTAAGCGACCTCTACACTGAAGCTTTCTTT
many,TRBD1,TRBV20-1,TRBJ2-4,CSAIPGQGPNIQYF,TGCAGTGCTATACCGGGACAGGGGCCAAACATTCAGTACTTC
many,TRBD1,TRBV20-1,TRBJ2-1,CSARDIDGTGTYNEQFF,TGCAGTGCTAGAGATATCGACGGGACAGGGACCTACAATGAGCAGTTCTTC
many,TRBD2,TRBV28,TRBJ2-1,CASNPPGTSGRNEQFF,TGTGCCAGCAACCCCCCCGGGACTAGCGGGAGAAATGAGCAGTTCTTC
NA,TRBD1,TRBV12-3/TRBV12-4,TRBJ1-2,CASSPDRVPGGGYTF,TGTGCCAGCAGCCCTGACAGGGTACCAGGAGGCGGCTACACCTTC
many,NA,TRBV5-1,TRBJ1-1,CASSLRSQVNTEAFF,TGCGCCAGCAGCTTGAGGAGTCAGGTGAACACTGAAGCTTTCTTT
many,NA,TRBV7-2,TRBJ1-6,CASSLGEGDGSPLHF,TGTGCCAGCAGCTTAGGCGAGGGGGATGGTTCACCCCTCCACTTT
few,TRBD1,TRBV30,TRBJ2-1,CAWRGQGYNEQFF,TGTGCCTGGAGGGGACAGGGCTACAATGAGCAGTTCTTC
few,NA,TRBV4-1,TRBJ2-3,CASSPSREAQYF,TGCGCCAGCAGCCCAAGCAGGGAGGCGCAGTATTTT
many,NA,TRBV28,TRBJ1-2,CASSFEVNYGYTF,TGTGCCAGCAGTTTCGAGGTGAACTATGGCTACACCTTC
many,TRBD1,TRBV7-9,TRBJ1-1,CASSLVQGVNTEAFF,TGTGCCAGCAGCTTAGTGCAGGGGGTGAACACTGAAGCTTTCTTT
once,NA,TRBV19,TRBJ1-2,CASSPRRAWGRSYGYTF,TGTGCCAGTAGTCCCCGAAGAGCTTGGGGGCGTTCCTATGGCTACACCTTC
few,TRBD2,TRBV5-1,TRBJ2-3,CASSFTLTSGSVRPQYF,TGCGCCAGCAGCTTCACCCTGACTAGCGGGAGCGTTCGGCCGCAGTATTTT
many,TRBD1,TRBV10-3,TRBJ2-3,CAISRTGSLTDTQYF,TGTGCCATCAGTCGGACAGGGTCGCTCACAGATACGCAGTATTTT
few,NA,TRBV15,TRBJ2-3,CATSRDLNFRVSPTDTQYF,TGTGCCACCAGCAGAGATCTTAATTTTAGGGTATCCCCCACAGATACGCAGTATTTT
many,NA,TRBV28,TRBJ2-7,CASSLDSTYEQYF,TGTGCCAGCAGCCTGGACAGCACCTACGAGCAGTACTTC
NA,NA,TRBV3-1,TRBJ2-7,CASSDSSRSYEQYF,TGTGCCAGCAGCGACTCATCTCGGTCATACGAGCAGTACTTC
few,TRBD1,TRBV2,TRBJ2-6,CASSGRDSFISGANVLTF,TGTGCCAGCAGTGGTCGGGACAGCTTCATCTCTGGGGCCAACGTCCTGACTTTC
many,NA,TRBV6-5,TRBJ2-7,CASSYSTGRTLEQYF,TGTGCCAGCAGTTACTCGACCGGCAGAACTCTCGAGCAGTACTTC
many,TRBD2,TRBV7-9,TRBJ2-3,CASSLLQTSGSETDTQYF,TGTGCCAGCAGCTTACTTCAAACTAGCGGGAGTGAGACAGATACGCAGTATTTT
few,TRBD2,TRBV5-1,TRBJ2-1,CASSLAGGLAATSYNEQFF,TGCGCCAGCAGCTTGGCCGGGGGACTAGCGGCGACTTCCTACAATGAGCAGTTCTTC
few,TRBD1,TRBV6-1,TRBJ1-6,CASRDRENSPLHF,TGTGCCAGCAGAGACAGGGAGAATTCACCCCTCCACTTT
many,TRBD1,TRBV7-9,TRBJ2-1,CASSLYRDRGRNEQFF,TGTGCCAGCAGCCTTTATAGGGACAGGGGGCGAAATGAGCAGTTCTTC
NA,NA,TRBV27,TRBJ2-3,CASSLFGDGTATDTQYF,TGTGCCAGCAGTTTATTCGGGGATGGGACGGCCACAGATACGCAGTATTTT
NA,TRBD2,TRBV20-1,TRBJ2-7,CSAKTSGDYEQYF,TGCAGTGCGAAGACTAGCGGAGATTACGAGCAGTACTTC